This is a list of T cell receptor beta chains from one sample in a study of T cell responses to AZD1222 COVID-19 vaccine. The table came from immunoSEQ multiplex PCR; TCRdb's copy has only in-frame clones and leaves some out. The sample shows around 100,000 clones, around 81% of them seen only once. Here the sequenced sample was peripheral blood, taken on day 0 of AZD1222 vaccination. All receptors come from an adult in good health. CDR3s include the opening cysteine and the closing phenylalanine or tryptophan. The order of the fields is CDR3 DNA, CDR3 protein, clone size, V gene, J gene, D gene. A D gene is named only where the DNA matches it firmly. Size is stated for part of the rows, as once, few or many counts, or as a class when the clone is expanded.

CDR3nt: TGTGCCAGCAGTACCCCCCAAATAGCCTACGAGCAGTACTTC; CDR3aa: CASSTPQIAYEQYF; abundance: -; v_gene: TRBV28; j_gene: TRBJ2-7; d_gene: -
CDR3nt: TGTGCCACCACTTCGGGACAGGGGGACAATCAGCCCCAGCATTTT; CDR3aa: CATTSGQGDNQPQHF; abundance: -; v_gene: TRBV24-1; j_gene: TRBJ1-5; d_gene: TRBD1
CDR3nt: TGCGCCACAGCCCGGGACTCGAGTAACTATGGCTACACCTTC; CDR3aa: CATARDSSNYGYTF; abundance: -; v_gene: TRBV5-1; j_gene: TRBJ1-2; d_gene: -
CDR3nt: TGTGCCAGCAGCTTAGAACCACCTTCGGGCGGAAACACCATATATTTT; CDR3aa: CASSLEPPSGGNTIYF; abundance: -; v_gene: TRBV11-2; j_gene: TRBJ1-3; d_gene: -
CDR3nt: TGTGCCAGCATTCCCGCGGCAACTAATGAAAAACTGTTTTTT; CDR3aa: CASIPAATNEKLFF; abundance: -; v_gene: TRBV28; j_gene: TRBJ1-4; d_gene: -
CDR3nt: TGTGCCAGCTCACCACCCAGCACAAAATACGAGCAGTACTTC; CDR3aa: CASSPPSTKYEQYF; abundance: few; v_gene: TRBV18; j_gene: TRBJ2-7; d_gene: -
CDR3nt: TGTGCCAGCAGCCGCGGGACGGGTGGGGAAAAACTGTTTTTT; CDR3aa: CASSRGTGGEKLFF; abundance: once; v_gene: TRBV3-1/TRBV3-2; j_gene: TRBJ1-4; d_gene: -
CDR3nt: TGTGCCATCAGTGAGTCACCGGGTTCCTACGAGCAGTACTTC; CDR3aa: CAISESPGSYEQYF; abundance: -; v_gene: TRBV10-3; j_gene: TRBJ2-7; d_gene: -
CDR3nt: TGTGCCAGCAGCCCGAGGCGGGGCCAGGGGGCTTTAAACACCATATATTTT; CDR3aa: CASSPRRGQGALNTIYF; abundance: -; v_gene: TRBV3-1/TRBV3-2; j_gene: TRBJ1-3; d_gene: TRBD1
CDR3nt: TGTGCCAGTAAAAACCTACAGGTACCGAATCAGCCCCAGCATTTT; CDR3aa: CASKNLQVPNQPQHF; abundance: -; v_gene: TRBV6-6; j_gene: TRBJ1-5; d_gene: -
CDR3nt: TGTGCCAGCAGCCCCGACAGGACTGCAACTAATGAAAAACTGTTTTTT; CDR3aa: CASSPDRTATNEKLFF; abundance: few; v_gene: TRBV11-3; j_gene: TRBJ1-4; d_gene: -
CDR3nt: TGCGCCAGCAAGTCAACCGGGACAGGGAACACTGAAGCTTTCTTT; CDR3aa: CASKSTGTGNTEAFF; abundance: -; v_gene: TRBV4-1; j_gene: TRBJ1-1; d_gene: TRBD1
CDR3nt: TGCGCCAGCAGCCCGATGATGAACACTGAAGCTTTCTTT; CDR3aa: CASSPMMNTEAFF; abundance: -; v_gene: TRBV4-1; j_gene: TRBJ1-1; d_gene: -
CDR3nt: TGTGCCAGCAGTCCCTCAGGGGCTGGAAACACCATATATTTT; CDR3aa: CASSPSGAGNTIYF; abundance: -; v_gene: TRBV6-6; j_gene: TRBJ1-3; d_gene: -
CDR3nt: TGTGCCAGCAGCGTTGGACTAGCGGGAAACCAAGAGACCCAGTACTTC; CDR3aa: CASSVGLAGNQETQYF; abundance: -; v_gene: TRBV7-9; j_gene: TRBJ2-5; d_gene: TRBD2
CDR3nt: TGTGCCAGCGCTGACTCGAGAGGGCCCCAGCATTTT; CDR3aa: CASADSRGPQHF; abundance: -; v_gene: TRBV7-9; j_gene: TRBJ1-5; d_gene: -
CDR3nt: TGTGCCAGCAGTTTAGGGACTTTTCATGGCTACACCTTC; CDR3aa: CASSLGTFHGYTF; abundance: -; v_gene: TRBV28; j_gene: TRBJ1-2; d_gene: -
CDR3nt: TGTGCCAGCAGCCAAACAGGGGCTGGGGAGCAGTACTTC; CDR3aa: CASSQTGAGEQYF; abundance: -; v_gene: TRBV3-1/TRBV3-2; j_gene: TRBJ2-7; d_gene: TRBD1
CDR3nt: TGTGCCAGTAGTGGGACAGACGCTAATGAAAAACTGTTTTTT; CDR3aa: CASSGTDANEKLFF; abundance: -; v_gene: TRBV19; j_gene: TRBJ1-4; d_gene: TRBD1
CDR3nt: TGTGCCAGCAGTGAAGGACTAGCGGCGCTCACAGATACGCAGTATTTT; CDR3aa: CASSEGLAALTDTQYF; abundance: -; v_gene: TRBV6-1; j_gene: TRBJ2-3; d_gene: TRBD2
CDR3nt: TGTGCCACCAGCATTGAGGGACTCTATGGCTACACCTTC; CDR3aa: CATSIEGLYGYTF; abundance: -; v_gene: TRBV15; j_gene: TRBJ1-2; d_gene: -
CDR3nt: TGTGCCAGCAGCGGAACAGGGGGGAGACCCCTCCACTTT; CDR3aa: CASSGTGGRPLHF; abundance: -; v_gene: TRBV7-8; j_gene: TRBJ1-6; d_gene: TRBD1
CDR3nt: TGTGCCAGCAGTGAACAGTGGGGGAACACCATATATTTT; CDR3aa: CASSEQWGNTIYF; abundance: -; v_gene: TRBV6-1; j_gene: TRBJ1-3; d_gene: -
CDR3nt: TGTGCCAGCAGCGCCTTGGAGGGTCTGGGTGAGCAGTACTTC; CDR3aa: CASSALEGLGEQYF; abundance: -; v_gene: TRBV9; j_gene: TRBJ2-7; d_gene: -
CDR3nt: TGTGCCAGCTCACAGGACAGGGTTCAGCCGAACTACACCTTC; CDR3aa: CASSQDRVQPNYTF; abundance: -; v_gene: TRBV18; j_gene: TRBJ1-2; d_gene: TRBD1